This is a list of T cell receptor beta chains from one sample in a study of CD8+CD57+ T cells in acquired aplastic anemia. TCRdb re-analysed the reads in MiXCR, keeping a single row per CDR3 protein. The data show 50,000 to 65,000 distinct CDR3 sequences, about 54% seen once. The sequencing sample was made of sorted CD4+, CD8+, or CD8+CD57+ T cells (not recorded which) from PBMCs. These TCRs come from a human donor in good health, serving as a control. Both conserved end residues are part of each CDR3. Fields, in order: clone size, V gene, D gene, J gene, CDR3 DNA, CDR3 protein. The D gene is left open where the match is weak. Some rows mark clone size as missing; the rest say once, few, many or name a class of expanded clone.

many	TRBV29-1	-	TRBJ1-1	TGCAGCGTTAACTGGGACACTGAAGCTTTCTTT	CSVNWDTEAFF
-	TRBV7-2	-	TRBJ1-1	TGTGCCAGCAGCTCAGGGAGGAACACTGAAGCTTTCTTT	CASSSGRNTEAFF
-	TRBV19	-	TRBJ2-3	TGTGCCAGTAGTCCCCCCCCAGGGTGGACAGATACGCAGTATTTT	CASSPPPGWTDTQYF
-	TRBV2	-	TRBJ2-5	TGTGCCAGCAGTGAAGAAGGGGACGGGCGAGGGACCCAGTACTTC	CASSEEGDGRGTQYF
-	TRBV5-1	TRBD1	TRBJ1-1	TGCGCCAGCAGCCCCGGGACAGGGGGGAACACTGAAGCTTTCTTT	CASSPGTGGNTEAFF
-	TRBV29-1	-	TRBJ1-2	TGCAGCGCCGGGGGGGATCTCTATGGCTACACCTTC	CSAGGDLYGYTF
-	TRBV27	-	TRBJ2-7	TGTGCCAGCAGTTTAAGGCGCTACGAGCAGTACTTC	CASSLRRYEQYF
-	TRBV25-1	-	TRBJ2-1	TGTGCCAGCAGTGTCCAAGCGGCCTACAATGAGCAGTTCTTC	CASSVQAAYNEQFF
-	TRBV28	-	TRBJ1-1	TGTGCCAGCAGTTTAAGAAGGTCCACTCGGAGGGGCACTGAAGCTTTCTTT	CASSLRRSTRRGTEAFF
many	TRBV5-1	TRBD2	TRBJ2-7	TGCGCCAGCAGTTCGCGGGGGACTAGCGGGAAAAATTCCTACGAGCAGTACTTC	CASSSRGTSGKNSYEQYF
-	TRBV29-1	-	TRBJ1-5	TGCAGCGTTGCGGACAGCGGCAATCAGCCCCAGCATTTT	CSVADSGNQPQHF
-	TRBV5-1	TRBD1	TRBJ2-7	TGCGCCAGCAGCTTGGGGGCTGGGGGACAGGCCTTCTACGAGCAGTACTTC	CASSLGAGGQAFYEQYF
many	TRBV4-2	TRBD2	TRBJ2-3	TGTGCCAGCAGCCAAGGGACTAGCGGGAGGGCGAGGGATACGCAGTATTTT	CASSQGTSGRARDTQYF
many	TRBV7-9	-	TRBJ2-2	TGTGCCAGCAGCTTAGCTGGATTGGGCGGGGAGCTGTTTTTT	CASSLAGLGGELFF
once	TRBV19	TRBD2	TRBJ2-5	TGTGCCAGTAGTATTGCTAGCGGGAGTAAGACCCAGTACTTC	CASSIASGSKTQYF
-	TRBV5-8	-	TRBJ1-2	TGTGCCAGCAGCGGGGGGACGGCCGTAGACTATGGCTACACCTTC	CASSGGTAVDYGYTF
many	TRBV5-1	-	TRBJ2-3	TGCGCCAGCAGCGTAGGAGGAGGGGCAGATACGCAGTATTTT	CASSVGGGADTQYF
many	TRBV5-1	-	TRBJ1-1	TGCGCCAGCAGCTTATCTGGGGGCACTGAAGCTTTCTTT	CASSLSGGTEAFF
-	TRBV10-3	TRBD2	TRBJ2-7	TGTGCCATCAGTGCGACTAGCGGGAGGGATGGGACCTACGAGCAGTACTTC	CAISATSGRDGTYEQYF
-	TRBV2	-	TRBJ1-4	TGTGCCAGCAGTGAAGATCAGGAGGGTGAAAAACTGTTTTTT	CASSEDQEGEKLFF
few	TRBV18	-	TRBJ1-2	TGTGCCAGCTCCTTAGAGGAGAACTATGGCTACACCTTC	CASSLEENYGYTF
many	TRBV5-1	-	TRBJ2-1	TGCGCCAGCAGCTTGCTGGATAGCTCCTACAATGAGCAGTTCTTC	CASSLLDSSYNEQFF
few	TRBV7-9	-	TRBJ2-7	TGTGCCAGCAGCCCCGGGAGAAGCTCCTACGAGCAGTACTTC	CASSPGRSSYEQYF
-	TRBV19	TRBD1	TRBJ1-4	TGTGCCAGTAGTACCACCGGGACAGGGTCTGAAAAACTGTTTTTT	CASSTTGTGSEKLFF
-	TRBV7-9	-	TRBJ1-1	TGTGCCAGCAGCAATGGACAGACCGAAGCTTTCTTT	CASSNGQTEAFF
few	TRBV28	-	TRBJ1-2	TGTGCCAGCAGTTCGACCATGGGCTACACCTTC	CASSSTMGYTF
-	TRBV20-1	-	TRBJ1-1	TGCAATCCCGGCGCGGGGAACACTGAAGCTTTCTTT	CNPGAGNTEAFF
medium-sized	TRBV7-9	-	TRBJ1-6	TGTGCCAGCAGCTCGGTGGACAGCCTAAATTCACCCCTCCACTTT	CASSSVDSLNSPLHF
many	TRBV20-1	-	TRBJ2-7	TGCAGTGCTAGAGACTCCCAACGGGGCTCGTACGAGCAGTACTTC	CSARDSQRGSYEQYF
-	TRBV19	TRBD2	TRBJ2-2	TGTGCCAGTACCTCGAGTTTGTCCGGGACTAGCGCGAACACCGGGGAGCTGTTTTTT	CASTSSLSGTSANTGELFF
-	TRBV19	TRBD1	TRBJ1-5	TGTGCCAGTAGTATCAGGGGGCAGCAGCCCCAGCATTTT	CASSIRGQQPQHF
-	TRBV29-1	TRBD2	TRBJ2-3	TGCAGCGTTGAGGCTACTAGCGGTAGCACAGATACGCAGTATTTT	CSVEATSGSTDTQYF
-	TRBV7-9	TRBD1	TRBJ1-1	TGTGCCAGCAGCTTATCGACAGGGGAGGCTGAAGCTTTCTTT	CASSLSTGEAEAFF
-	TRBV15	-	TRBJ1-1	TGTGCCACCAGTCCCCGGGGGGGTGAAACTGAAGCTTTCTTT	CATSPRGGETEAFF
-	TRBV10-3	TRBD1	TRBJ2-7	TGTGCCATCAGTGAGTCGCGACTGACAGGGGACGAGCAGTACTTC	CAISESRLTGDEQYF
many	TRBV19	-	TRBJ2-6	TGTGCCAGTAGTATAGATCTTGTGGGCCTCGGGGCCAACGTCCTGACTTTC	CASSIDLVGLGANVLTF
-	TRBV10-1	-	TRBJ2-2	TGCGCCAGCAGTGATTGGGCGACCGGGGAGCTGTTTTTT	CASSDWATGELFF
-	TRBV7-2	-	TRBJ2-2	TGTGCCAGCAGCTCCAACCTAAACACCGGGGAGCTGTTTTTT	CASSSNLNTGELFF
-	TRBV29-1	-	TRBJ2-3	TGCAGCGTTGTTGTGGGCACAGATACGCAGTATTTT	CSVVVGTDTQYF
-	TRBV6-5	TRBD2	TRBJ2-7	TGTGCCAGCAGTTTACTACCTCTATCTAGCGGCTCCTACGAGCAGTACTTC	CASSLLPLSSGSYEQYF
-	TRBV19	-	TRBJ1-2	TGTGCCAGTAGTGGAGAGGGGATCCGTGGCTACACCTTC	CASSGEGIRGYTF